This T cell receptor (beta chain) was recovered during a study of persistence of HIV-infected CD4 T cells (TCRdb year 2020). At the level of the whole study: CMV- and HIV-1 Gag-responding CD4+ T cells were isolated from ART-treated individuals so that antigen-driven clonal expansion of HIV-1-infected cells could be examined. Participants had been on suppressive ART for a median of 8 years. Proviral sequencing was used to assess clonality among infected cells, whereas TCRbeta sequencing gauged the clonality of all cells within each sorted population. The TCR cluster analysis across participants included eight or nine participants for CMV and six or seven participants for Gag. Peripheral blood samples of up to 180 mL were taken at multiple time points, with the exception of a couple of participants who underwent leukapheresis at a single time point.

For CDR1 and CDR2, the germline V gene lists ENHRY and SYGVKD. The CDR3 runs 14 amino acids, cysteine and phenylalanine included. Only the CDR3 DNA is retained, 42 bases long and in frame from the first base. V lost 4 bases and J lost 2 bases; the stretch between them is 9 bases long. Study-level results and caveats: Significantly lower TCRbeta richness was observed in CMV- and Gag-responding cells than in anti-CD3/anti-CD28-responding cells, and higher oligoclonality was observed in CMV-responding cells than in CD3/CD28-stimulated and Gag-responding cells. Antigen-responding cells were enriched for degenerate expanded CDR3beta sequences, which suggests convergent selection of CD4+ responses to CMV and Gag. Because the TCR analyses were done in bulk, restricting them to just the rare CMV-responding cells that actually carried HIV-1 proviruses was not possible. TCR oligoclonality correlated with proviral oligoclonality within the same sorted populations. The study involved few individuals and tested only a limited range of antigens.

This clone was seen once. Its specific antigen is unknown. The input lacks base qualities; no much larger clone sits a single base away. TCRbeta repertoires were sequenced from genomic DNA with the immunoSEQ hsTCRB assay version 4 in survey mode. Genomic DNA was diluted to 8.5 to 10 ng/uL, and up to about 1 ug per sample was used for TCRbeta sequencing. From the authors' description of their analysis: ImmunoSeq Analyzer 3.0 was used for analysis of TCRbeta data, and diversity was computed on productive nucleotide rearrangements. Using the Immunarch R package, the improved Chao index served to estimate lower-bound TCR diversity and the Gini coefficient served to estimate clonality. Nucleotide rearrangements that differed but encoded the same CDR3beta amino acid sequence were counted as separate clonotypes. Differential abundance analysis identified TCRbeta sequences significantly enriched in antigen-responding cells relative to anti-CD3/anti-CD28-activated cells. TCRs were clustered by predicted peptide-MHC specificity with GLIPH2, both within individual participants and across merged participant data sets. Here the immuneACCESS table is served through TCRdb, limited to in-frame sequences with V and J called. Missing clones are a known gap in these copies; in checked studies unresolved V genes cover under half, and the rest lacks a known reason. V and J calls and clone size come straight from that table; D and trimming were deduced from the DNA. Recorded for this sample are roughly 35,000 clones; less than 90% of them occurred a single time. 1.6% of the sample is in the top ten clones.

According to the study, the label for this sample's treatment or condition signals: suppressive antiretroviral therapy. Lysates of CMV-infected fibroblasts were used at about 9.2 ug/mL for cell stimulation. Memory populations depleted of antigen-responding cells were obtained by sorting nonresponding CD40L-negative CD69-negative CD45RO-high memory CD4+ T cells. Participants were HIV-1-infected adults who started suppressive ART during chronic infection. For at least 4 years, the participants' plasma HIV-1 RNA had been undetectable, below 50 copies/mL. To be included, participants needed a CD4+ T cell count above 400 cells/uL and a positive CMV serology. Before stimulation, PBMCs were isolated using density centrifugation and depleted of CD8+ T cells. Stimulation of CD8-depleted PBMCs was carried out for 15 to 20 hours with anti-CD28/CD49d costimulation, CD40-blocking antibody and enfuvirtide, to prevent new infections. Cells were sorted on a Beckman Coulter MoFlo Legacy or XDP sorter, with propidium iodide excluding dead cells. For samples with more than one million cells, genomic DNA was extracted with the QIAamp DNA Mini Kit, and for all other samples the Quick-DNA Microprep Kit was used.

The sample in question was CD4+ T cells sorted from PBMCs after roughly 18-hour stimulation, obtained from a patient who received antiretroviral therapy. In the paper's terms, the cell subset or site label means: CD40L-CD69- CD45RO-high memory CD4 T cells not responding to CMV lysate. This sequence was found in an adult man with HIV who was CMV-seropositive. This receptor chain uses TRBV10-3 and TRBJ1-5, and possibly TRBD1, on 6 matching bases. The base sequence is TGTGCCATCAGTGGGGGGGCAGGCAATCAGCCCCAGCATTTT. The resulting protein is CAISGGAGNQPQHF.